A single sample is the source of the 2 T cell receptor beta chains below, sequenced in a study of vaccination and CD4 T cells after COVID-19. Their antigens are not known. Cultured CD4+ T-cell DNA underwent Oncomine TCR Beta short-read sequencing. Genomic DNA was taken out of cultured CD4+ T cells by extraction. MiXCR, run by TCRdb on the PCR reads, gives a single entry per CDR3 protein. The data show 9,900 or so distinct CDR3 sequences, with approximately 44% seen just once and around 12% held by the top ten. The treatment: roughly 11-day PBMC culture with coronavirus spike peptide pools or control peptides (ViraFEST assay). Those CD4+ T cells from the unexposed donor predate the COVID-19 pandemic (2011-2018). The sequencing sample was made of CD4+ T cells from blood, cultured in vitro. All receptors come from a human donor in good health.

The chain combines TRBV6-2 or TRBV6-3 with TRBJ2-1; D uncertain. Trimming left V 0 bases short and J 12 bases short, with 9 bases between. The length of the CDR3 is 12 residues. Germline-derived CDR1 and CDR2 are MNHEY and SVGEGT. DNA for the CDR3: TGTGCCAGCAGTTACTCTTCCTTGCTGCAGTTCTTC. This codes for CASSYSSLLQFF.

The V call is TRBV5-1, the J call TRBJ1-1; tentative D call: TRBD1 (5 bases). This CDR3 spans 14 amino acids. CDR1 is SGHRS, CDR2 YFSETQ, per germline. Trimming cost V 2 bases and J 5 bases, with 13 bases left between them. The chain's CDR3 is CASSFGAGGTEAFF. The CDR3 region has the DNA TGCGCCAGCAGCTTCGGGGCAGGTGGAACTGAAGCTTTCTTT.